These T cell receptor beta chains were read from a single sample in a study of cytomegalovirus exposure and HLA in healthy donors. Using immunoSEQ multiplex PCR, the repertoire was profiled, and TCRdb retains in-frame clones only, with some absent. The data contain 150,000 to 200,000 clones, 80% of them singletons. Sequencing was performed on PBMCs. These receptor sequences come from a man aged 30 to 39 in good health and CMV-seropositive. Both conserved end residues are part of each CDR3. Each record gives: clone size, D gene, J gene, V gene, CDR3 protein. The D gene is left open where the match is weak. Clone size is not always given. Where it is, it says once, few, many or a class for expanded clones.

.,TRBD2,TRBJ2-7,TRBV4-3,CASSQDWGGEQYF
.,.,TRBJ2-5,TRBV14,CASSHRQGGYQETQYF
.,.,TRBJ2-3,TRBV5-1,CASSLWQGDRDTQYF
.,TRBD1,TRBJ2-7,TRBV7-9,CAGDKVQGSYEQYF
.,TRBD2,TRBJ2-5,TRBV11-2,CASSLPSGWGRETQYF
once,TRBD1,TRBJ1-2,TRBV5-4,CASSWDRENGYTF
.,.,TRBJ1-2,TRBV19,CASSIGQANYGYTF
.,TRBD1,TRBJ1-1,TRBV28,CASSLHRGRGYNTEAFF
.,TRBD2,TRBJ2-1,TRBV27,CASSLQLAGDNEQFF
.,TRBD1,TRBJ2-2,TRBV11-2,CASGRTGVNTGELFF
once,.,TRBJ2-5,TRBV18,CASSASSYQETQYF
.,.,TRBJ2-7,TRBV6-1,CASVGANSYEQYF
.,TRBD2,TRBJ2-2,TRBV27,CASSLSLAGANTGELFF
few,.,TRBJ2-7,TRBV11-3,CASRQGMDAYEQYF
.,.,TRBJ2-2,TRBV18,CASSPGQNTGELFF
.,.,TRBJ1-6,TRBV6-1,CASSLGQENSPLHF
.,TRBD2,TRBJ2-1,TRBV7-9,CASTPRGGRARNEQFF
few,.,TRBJ2-7,TRBV6-5,CASSPPGQKSYEQYF
.,.,TRBJ1-2,TRBV5-1,CASSLEGPGTKGGYTF
.,.,TRBJ2-2,TRBV13,CASSSAPRNTGELFF
.,TRBD1,TRBJ2-2,TRBV11-2,CASTGTGASTGELFF
.,TRBD1,TRBJ2-3,TRBV15,CATSTGTGGTDTQYF
.,.,TRBJ2-7,TRBV19,CASSTRTDSYEQYF
few,TRBD1,TRBJ2-1,TRBV28,CASSTNYPGTGVGNYYNEQFF
once,TRBD1,.,TRBV2,CASRDRVTYEQYF
.,.,TRBJ2-1,TRBV2,CASRRTAKELFF
.,TRBD1,TRBJ1-2,TRBV5-5,CASSPRDRGSRFNYGYTF
.,.,TRBJ2-7,TRBV11-3,CASSPSDSSSYEQYF
.,.,TRBJ1-2,TRBV7-8,CASSERWIGYTF
once,.,TRBJ2-1,TRBV6-1,CASRLTSPYNEQFF
.,.,TRBJ2-5,TRBV6-1,CASGSVTGFVETQYF
.,.,TRBJ2-1,TRBV7-2,CASSPMEGGWSEQFF
.,.,TRBJ1-3,TRBV30,CAWSVPGNSGNTIYF
.,.,TRBJ1-3,TRBV5-1,CASSSILGGSGNTIYF
.,TRBD1,TRBJ1-3,TRBV5-4,CASSSGQGAFPGNTIYF
.,.,TRBJ2-3,TRBV7-9,CASSLTINTDTQYF
.,TRBD1,TRBJ2-7,TRBV30,CAWSVTGTGGPYEQYF
once,TRBD1,TRBJ1-1,TRBV5-1,CASSLDGTVNTEAFF
few,.,TRBJ2-1,TRBV19,CASTPGGYNEQFF
.,TRBD2,TRBJ2-3,TRBV5-4,CASSLSTSGGAGTDTQYF
.,.,TRBJ2-7,TRBV20-1,CSAIQGWEQYF
.,TRBD1,TRBJ2-7,TRBV5-6,CASKTAGQGAREQYF
.,.,TRBJ2-1,TRBV14,CASSQSLDSYNEQFF
.,TRBD1,TRBJ2-7,TRBV29-1,CSVEVRTGIPYEQYF
.,TRBD2,TRBJ2-5,TRBV5-4,CASRDGLGQETQYF
.,TRBD1,TRBJ2-7,TRBV5-1,CASSSLGDSYYEQYF
.,.,TRBJ2-6,TRBV7-3,CASSPSGTLGANVLTF
.,TRBD1,TRBJ2-5,TRBV30,CAWQSDRGPPETQYF
.,.,TRBJ1-3,TRBV7-2,CASSLFFQGSGNTIYF
.,TRBD1,TRBJ1-2,TRBV27,CASSFLRDREGSYGYTF
.,TRBD1,TRBJ2-7,TRBV5-5,CASSLEGQGTNEQYF
.,.,TRBJ2-5,TRBV7-6,CASSLAPGGPWEQYF
few,.,TRBJ2-7,TRBV5-1,CASSYTPGHDYEQYF
.,TRBD1,TRBJ1-1,TRBV27,CASSYRGTGLTEAFF
.,TRBD1,TRBJ2-2,TRBV2,CASSAYGTGNTGELFF